This record covers a single T cell receptor beta chain. The antigen remains undetermined. The data were obtained in a study of T cell responses to AZD1222 COVID-19 vaccine. Study results and limitations: The donor cohort was predominantly white British with a female majority, and clonal diversity may have been underestimated. AZD1222 recipients seropositive at baseline numbered only 5 or 6.

CDR3 length: 18 residues. Germline CDR1 reads SGHDT; CDR2 reads YYEEEE. With 0 bases removed from V and 0 bases from J, the gap between germline ends came to 16 bases. Clones were sequenced by immunoSEQ multiplex PCR, and TCRdb holds only the in-frame ones, with some missing. The table lists roughly 130,000 clones, about 89% of them singletons. J is TRBJ2-1 and V is TRBV5-6; the D gene is possibly TRBD2 (6 bases). Sequencing was performed on peripheral blood, taken 28 days after the second dose of the MenACWY control vaccine. This sequence originates from an adult who received the MenACWY meningococcal vaccine as a control. CDR3 DNA sequence: TGTGCCAGCAGCTTGGGGGTTAGCGGCAAGAGCTCCTACAATGAGCAGTTCTTC. It translates to CASSLGVSGKSSYNEQFF.